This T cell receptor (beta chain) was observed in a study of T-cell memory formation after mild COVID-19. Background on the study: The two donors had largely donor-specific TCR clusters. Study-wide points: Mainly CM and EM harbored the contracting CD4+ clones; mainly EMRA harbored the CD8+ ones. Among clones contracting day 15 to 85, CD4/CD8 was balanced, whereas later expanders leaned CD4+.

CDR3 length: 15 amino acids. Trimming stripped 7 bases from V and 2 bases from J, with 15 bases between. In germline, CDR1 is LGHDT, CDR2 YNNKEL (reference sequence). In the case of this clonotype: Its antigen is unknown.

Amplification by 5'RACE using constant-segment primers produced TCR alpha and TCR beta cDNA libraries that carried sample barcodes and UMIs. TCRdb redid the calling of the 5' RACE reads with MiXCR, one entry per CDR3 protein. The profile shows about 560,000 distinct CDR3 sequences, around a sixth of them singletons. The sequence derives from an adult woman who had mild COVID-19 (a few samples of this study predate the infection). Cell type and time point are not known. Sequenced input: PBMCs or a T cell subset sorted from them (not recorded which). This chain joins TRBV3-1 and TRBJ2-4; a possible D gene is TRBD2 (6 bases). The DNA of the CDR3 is TGTGCCAGCACCCCAGTCGGGGGAACCAAAAACATTCAGTACTTC. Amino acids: CASTPVGGTKNIQYF.